These 8 T cell receptor beta chains were all obtained from the same sample, sequenced in a study of response to subunit inactivated influenza vaccine. MiXCR, run by TCRdb on the RT-PCR reads, gives a single entry per CDR3 protein. The sample holds about 170,000 distinct CDR3 sequences, 9.5% to 15% seen once. This same sample was also taken into another study, of T cells expressing NK-cell markers. That report adds: A 5'RACE template switching approach incorporating UMIs was used to make TCR beta cDNA.

Sequences were derived from CD8+ T cells sorted from PBMCs, sampled 11 to 12 days after vaccination. The origin of the receptors is a middle-aged man who received an inactivated influenza vaccine.

This chain joins TRBV12-3 or TRBV12-4 and TRBJ2-7; D remains unclear. The CDR3 runs 14 residues. Trimming removed 3 bases from V and 2 bases from J, with 11 bases in between. CDR3 DNA sequence: TGTGCCAGCAGTTTTTTCGGTGGGCCCTACGAGCAGTACTTC. Translating gives CASSFFGGPYEQYF.

This clonotype appeared a few times. This sequence joins TRBV7-9 and TRBJ2-7; 7 bases align to TRBD1. CDR1 SEHNR and CDR2 FQNEAQ come from the germline V gene (reference sequence). The CDR3 extends over 15 amino acids. With V trimmed by 4 bases and J by 3 bases, 9 bases remained unmatched. CDR3 sequence reads: CASSSPLTGDYEQYF. As DNA, the CDR3 is TGTGCCAGCAGCTCCCCCCTAACAGGGGACTACGAGCAGTACTTC. Supplemented by reference TRBV7-9 and TRBJ2-7, the full variable domain reads DTGVSQNPRHKITKRGQNVTFRCDPISEHNRLYWYRQTLGQGPEFLTYFQNEAQLEKSRLLSDRFSAERPKGSFSTLEIQRTEQGDSAMYLCASSSPLTGDYEQYFGPGTRLTVT.

In its sample, this clonotype was seen a few times. V and J are TRBV2 and TRBJ2-1; 12 bases are shared with TRBD2. Trimming removed 7 bases from V and 9 bases from J; junction bases left unmatched: 4. The CDR3 length is 13 residues. Per the germline V gene, CDR1 is SNHLY and CDR2 is FYNNEI. In DNA, the CDR3 is TGTGCCAGCATTGGACTAGCGGGGTTTGAGCAGTTCTTC. This translates into CASIGLAGFEQFF.

A note on this clonotype: The junction differs from germline at one of its ends, possibly a read error. The genes are TRBV14 and TRBJ2-1; 9 bases are shared with TRBD2. CDR3 length: 16 amino acids. Germline-derived CDR1 and CDR2 are SGHDN and FVKESK. The CDR3 region has the DNA TGTGCCAGCAGCCAAAGAAGCGGGAGGTCCTACAATGAGCCGTTCTTC. Amino acid sequence: CASSQRSGRSYNEPFF.

Ten or more counts support this clonotype. Sequence at one end of the junction differs from germline and may be a read error. The chain joins TRBV27 to TRBJ2-7; possibly TRBD1 or TRBD2 for D (5 bases each). CDR1 MNHEY and CDR2 SMNVEV come from the germline V gene (reference sequence). The CDR3 runs 14 residues. CDR3 DNA: TGTGCCAGCAGTCCCCGGGACCCTTACTACGGGCAGTACTTC. This translates into CASSPRDPYYGQYF.

This clonotype showed up just a few times. This chain uses TRBV2 with TRBJ1-1, with D possibly being TRBD1 (5 bases). V dropped 6 bases and J dropped 7 bases, with 21 bases sitting between them. The CDR3 has 15 residues. Looked up from germline, CDR1 is SNHLY and CDR2 is FYNNEI. In DNA, the CDR3 is TGTGCCAGCAGACCTAGGGGTTTCCCTAGCGATGAAGCTTTCTTT. Translation gives CASRPRGFPSDEAFF.

This clonotype was seen a handful of times. The chain couples TRBV7-9 to TRBJ2-4; 11 bases line up with TRBD2. CDR3 length: 16 residues. The germline V gene encodes CDR1 SEHNR and CDR2 FQNEAQ (reference sequence). J was trimmed by 1 base and V by 5 bases; bases with no gene match: 4. This chain's CDR3 is CASSPRLAGAKNIQYF. The DNA for the CDR3 is TGTGCCAGCAGCCCTAGACTAGCGGGGGCCAAAAACATTCAGTACTTC.

This clonotype was found a few times. The V gene is TRBV12-3 or TRBV12-4, the J gene TRBJ1-2; D is ambiguous. Trimming pared 10 bases from V and 4 bases from J, leaving 16 bases between. This CDR3 is built from 13 residues. The CDR3 bases are TGTGCCACCCTCGGGGTTTACGGCTATGGCTACACCTTC. Translating it yields CATLGVYGYGYTF.